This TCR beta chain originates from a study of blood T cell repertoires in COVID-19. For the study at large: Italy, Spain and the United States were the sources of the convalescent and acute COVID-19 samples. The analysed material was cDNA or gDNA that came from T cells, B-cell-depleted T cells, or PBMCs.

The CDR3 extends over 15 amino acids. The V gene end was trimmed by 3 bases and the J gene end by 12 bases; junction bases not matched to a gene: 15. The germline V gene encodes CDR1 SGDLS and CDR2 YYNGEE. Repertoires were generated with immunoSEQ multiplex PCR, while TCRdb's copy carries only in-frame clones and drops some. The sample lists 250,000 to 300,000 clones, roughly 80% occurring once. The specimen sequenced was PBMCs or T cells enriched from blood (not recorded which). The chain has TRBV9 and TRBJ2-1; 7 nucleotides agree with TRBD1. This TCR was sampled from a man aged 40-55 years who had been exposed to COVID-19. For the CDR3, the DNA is TGTGCCAGCAGCGAGCCGGGACAGCCTTTTTCTCGGCAGTTCTTC. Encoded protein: CASSEPGQPFSRQFF.